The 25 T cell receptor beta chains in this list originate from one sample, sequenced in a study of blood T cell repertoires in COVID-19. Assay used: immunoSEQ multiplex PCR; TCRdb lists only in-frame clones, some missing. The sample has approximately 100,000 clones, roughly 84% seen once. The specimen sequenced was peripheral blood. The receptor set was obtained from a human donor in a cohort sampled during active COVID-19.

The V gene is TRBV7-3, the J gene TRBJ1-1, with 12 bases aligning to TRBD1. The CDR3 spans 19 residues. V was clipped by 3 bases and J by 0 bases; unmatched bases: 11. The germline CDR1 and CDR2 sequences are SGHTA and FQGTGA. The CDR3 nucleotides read TGTGCCAGCAGCTTTTTTATCCCGGGACAGGGGGCCATGAACACTGAAGCTTTCTTT. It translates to CASSFFIPGQGAMNTEAFF.

The CDR3 is CSASRGLQTYEQYF. The CDR3 DNA reads TGCAGTGCTAGTCGAGGGTTGCAAACCTACGAGCAGTACTTC. The rearrangement uses TRBV20-1 and TRBJ2-7, with D maybe TRBD2 (5 bases). Trimming left V 3 bases short and J 2 bases short, with 14 bases between. The CDR3 sequence is 14 residues long. In germline, CDR1 is DFQATT, CDR2 SNEGSKA (reference sequence).

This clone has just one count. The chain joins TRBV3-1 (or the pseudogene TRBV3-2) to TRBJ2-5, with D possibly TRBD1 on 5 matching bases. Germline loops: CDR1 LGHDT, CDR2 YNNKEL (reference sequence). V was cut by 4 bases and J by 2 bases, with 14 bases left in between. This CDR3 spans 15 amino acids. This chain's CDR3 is CASSPAGWTQETQYF. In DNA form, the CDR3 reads TGTGCCAGCAGCCCCGCCGGTTGGACACAAGAGACCCAGTACTTC.

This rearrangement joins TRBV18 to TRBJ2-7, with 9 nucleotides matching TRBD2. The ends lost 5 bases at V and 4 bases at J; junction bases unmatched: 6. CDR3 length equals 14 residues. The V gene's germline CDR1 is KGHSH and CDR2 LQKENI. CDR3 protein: CASSGSGSMYEQYF. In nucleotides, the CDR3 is TGTGCCAGCTCAGGTAGCGGGAGCATGTACGAGCAGTACTTC.

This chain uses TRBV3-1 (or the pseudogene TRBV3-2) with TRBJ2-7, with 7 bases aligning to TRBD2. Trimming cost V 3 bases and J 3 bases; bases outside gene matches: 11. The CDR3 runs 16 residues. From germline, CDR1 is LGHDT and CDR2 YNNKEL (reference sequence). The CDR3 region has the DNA TGTGCCAGCAGCCACATCCTCGAGGGGACTATCTACGAGCAGTACTTC. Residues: CASSHILEGTIYEQYF.

The CDR3 DNA follows: TGTGCCAGCAGCCCTCGGACAGGGGAAGAGACCCAGTACTTC. Translated: CASSPRTGEETQYF. This chain connects TRBV5-4 to TRBJ2-5, with 9 bases aligning to TRBD1. Germline-derived CDR1 and CDR2 are SGHNT and YYREEE (reference sequence). With 4 bases clipped from V and 3 bases from J, the junction kept 4 bases outside the gene matches. The CDR3 is 14 amino acids.

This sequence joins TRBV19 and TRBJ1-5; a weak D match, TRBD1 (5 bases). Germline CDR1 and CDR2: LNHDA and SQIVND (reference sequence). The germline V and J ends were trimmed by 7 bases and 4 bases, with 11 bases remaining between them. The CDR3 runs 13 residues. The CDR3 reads CASTGGWNQPQHF. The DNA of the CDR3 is TGTGCCAGTACGGGGGGGTGGAATCAGCCCCAGCATTTT. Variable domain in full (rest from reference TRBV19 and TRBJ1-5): DGGITQSPKYLFRKEGQNVTLSCEQNLNHDAMYWYRQDPGQGLRLIYYSQIVNDFQKGDIAEGYSVSREKKESFPLTVTSAQKNPTAFYLCASTGGWNQPQHFGDGTRLSIL.

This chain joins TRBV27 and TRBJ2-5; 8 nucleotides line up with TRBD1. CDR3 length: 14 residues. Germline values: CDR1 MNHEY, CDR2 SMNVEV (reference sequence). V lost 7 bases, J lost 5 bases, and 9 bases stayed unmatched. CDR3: CASKWTGRRETQYF. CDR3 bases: TGTGCCAGCAAATGGACAGGGCGTAGGGAGACCCAGTACTTC.

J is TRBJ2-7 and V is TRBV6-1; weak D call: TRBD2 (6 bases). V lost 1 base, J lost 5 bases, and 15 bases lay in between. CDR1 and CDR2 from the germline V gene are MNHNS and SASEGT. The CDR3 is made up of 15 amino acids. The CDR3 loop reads CASSEGPGGWDEQYF. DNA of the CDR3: TGTGCCAGCAGTGAAGGGCCCGGGGGTTGGGACGAGCAGTACTTC.

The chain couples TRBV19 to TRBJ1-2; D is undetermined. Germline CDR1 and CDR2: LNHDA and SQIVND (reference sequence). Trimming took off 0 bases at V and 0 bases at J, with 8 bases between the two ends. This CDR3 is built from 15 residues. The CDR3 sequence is CASSIDTDTNYGYTF. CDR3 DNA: TGTGCCAGTAGTATAGACACAGACACTAACTATGGCTACACCTTC.

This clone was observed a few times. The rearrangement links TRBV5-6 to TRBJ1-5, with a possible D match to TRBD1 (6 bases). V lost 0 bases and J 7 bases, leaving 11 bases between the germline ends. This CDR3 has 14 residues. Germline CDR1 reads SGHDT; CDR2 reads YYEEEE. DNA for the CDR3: TGTGCCAGCAGCTTGGCAGGGGTTCACCAGCCCCAGCATTTT. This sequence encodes CASSLAGVHQPQHF.

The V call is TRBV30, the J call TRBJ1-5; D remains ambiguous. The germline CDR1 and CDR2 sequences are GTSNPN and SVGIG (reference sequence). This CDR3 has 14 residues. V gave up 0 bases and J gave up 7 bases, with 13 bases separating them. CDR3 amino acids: CAWSVLGFSQPQHF. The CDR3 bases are TGTGCCTGGAGTGTACTCGGGTTTTCCCAGCCCCAGCATTTT.

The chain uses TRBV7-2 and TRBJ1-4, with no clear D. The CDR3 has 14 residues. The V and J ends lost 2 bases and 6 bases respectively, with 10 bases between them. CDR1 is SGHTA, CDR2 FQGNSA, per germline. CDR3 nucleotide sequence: TGTGCCAGCAGCTTAACGGGAGATTATGAAAAACTGTTTTTT. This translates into CASSLTGDYEKLFF.

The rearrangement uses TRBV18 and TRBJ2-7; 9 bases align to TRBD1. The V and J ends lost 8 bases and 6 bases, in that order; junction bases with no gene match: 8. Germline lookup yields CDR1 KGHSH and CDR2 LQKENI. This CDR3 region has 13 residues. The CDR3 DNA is TGTGCCAGCGCCGCGGACAGGGGACGCGAGCAGTACTTC. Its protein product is CASAADRGREQYF.

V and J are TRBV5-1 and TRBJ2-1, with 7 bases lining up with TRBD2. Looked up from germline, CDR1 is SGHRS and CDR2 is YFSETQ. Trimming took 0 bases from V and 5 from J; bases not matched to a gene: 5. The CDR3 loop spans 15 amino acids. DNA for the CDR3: TGCGCCAGCAGCTTGGCGCTAGCGGAGAACAATGAGCAGTTCTTC. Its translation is CASSLALAENNEQFF.

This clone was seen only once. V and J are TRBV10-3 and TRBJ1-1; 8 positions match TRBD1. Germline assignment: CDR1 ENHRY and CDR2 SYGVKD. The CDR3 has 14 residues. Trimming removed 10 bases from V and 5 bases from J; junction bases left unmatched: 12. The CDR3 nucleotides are TGTGCCACGACCCCAAGGACAGGGCCGACTGAAGCTTTCTTT. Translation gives CATTPRTGPTEAFF.

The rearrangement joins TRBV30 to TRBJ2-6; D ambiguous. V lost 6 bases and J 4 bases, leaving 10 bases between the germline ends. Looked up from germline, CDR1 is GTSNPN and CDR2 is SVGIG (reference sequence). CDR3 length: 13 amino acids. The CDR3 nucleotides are TGTGCCTGTCTTTCTCTGGGGGCCAACGTCCTGACTTTC. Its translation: CACLSLGANVLTF.

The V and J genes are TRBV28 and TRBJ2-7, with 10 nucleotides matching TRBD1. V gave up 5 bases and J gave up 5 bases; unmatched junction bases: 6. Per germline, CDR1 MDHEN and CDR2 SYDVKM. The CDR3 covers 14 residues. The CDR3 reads CASSRDRGADEQYF. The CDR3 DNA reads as TGTGCCAGCAGTCGGGACAGGGGTGCGGACGAGCAGTACTTC. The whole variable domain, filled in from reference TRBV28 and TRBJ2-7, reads DVKVTQSSRYLVKRTGEKVFLECVQDMDHENMFWYRQDPGLGLRLIYFSYDVKMKEKGDIPEGYSVSREKKERFSLILESASTNQTSMYLCASSRDRGADEQYFGPGTRLTVT.

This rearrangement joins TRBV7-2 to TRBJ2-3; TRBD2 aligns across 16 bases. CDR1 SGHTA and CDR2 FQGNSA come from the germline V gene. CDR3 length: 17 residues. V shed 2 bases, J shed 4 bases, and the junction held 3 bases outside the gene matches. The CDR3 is CASSLLGTSGRADTQYF. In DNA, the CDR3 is TGTGCCAGCAGCTTATTAGGGACTAGCGGGAGGGCAGATACGCAGTATTTT.

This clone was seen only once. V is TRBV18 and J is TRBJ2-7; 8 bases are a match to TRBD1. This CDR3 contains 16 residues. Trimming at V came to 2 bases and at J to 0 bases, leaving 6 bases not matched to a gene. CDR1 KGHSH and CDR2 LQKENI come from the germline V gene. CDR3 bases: TGTGCCAGCTCACCAATCCGCACAGGGGGCTCCTACGAGCAGTACTTC. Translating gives CASSPIRTGGSYEQYF.

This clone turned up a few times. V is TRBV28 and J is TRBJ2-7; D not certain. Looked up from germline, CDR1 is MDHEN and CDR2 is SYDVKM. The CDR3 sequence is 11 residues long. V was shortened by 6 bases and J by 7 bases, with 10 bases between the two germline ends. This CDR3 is CASSLKREQYF. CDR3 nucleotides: TGTGCCAGCAGCCTCAAGCGTGAGCAGTACTTC.

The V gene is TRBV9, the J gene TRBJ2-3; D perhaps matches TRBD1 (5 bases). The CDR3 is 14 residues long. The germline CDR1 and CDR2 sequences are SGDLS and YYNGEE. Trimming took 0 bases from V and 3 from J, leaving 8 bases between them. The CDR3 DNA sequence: TGTGCCAGCAGCGTAGGGGGCCTTACAGATACGCAGTATTTT. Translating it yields CASSVGGLTDTQYF.

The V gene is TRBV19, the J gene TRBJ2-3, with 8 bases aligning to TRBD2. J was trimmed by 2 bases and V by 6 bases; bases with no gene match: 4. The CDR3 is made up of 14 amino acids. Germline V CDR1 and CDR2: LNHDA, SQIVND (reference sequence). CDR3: CASSTSGHTDTQYF. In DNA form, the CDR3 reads TGTGCCAGTAGCACTAGCGGACACACAGATACGCAGTATTTT. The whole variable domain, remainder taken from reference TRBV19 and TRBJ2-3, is DGGITQSPKYLFRKEGQNVTLSCEQNLNHDAMYWYRQDPGQGLRLIYYSQIVNDFQKGDIAEGYSVSREKKESFPLTVTSAQKNPTAFYLCASSTSGHTDTQYFGPGTRLTVL.

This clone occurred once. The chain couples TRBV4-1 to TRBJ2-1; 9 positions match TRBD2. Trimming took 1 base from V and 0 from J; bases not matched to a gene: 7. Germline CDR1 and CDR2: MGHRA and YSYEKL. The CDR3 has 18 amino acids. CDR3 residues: CASSQVVAGASSYNEQFF. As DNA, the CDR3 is TGCGCCAGCAGCCAAGTAGTAGCGGGGGCCAGCTCCTACAATGAGCAGTTCTTC.

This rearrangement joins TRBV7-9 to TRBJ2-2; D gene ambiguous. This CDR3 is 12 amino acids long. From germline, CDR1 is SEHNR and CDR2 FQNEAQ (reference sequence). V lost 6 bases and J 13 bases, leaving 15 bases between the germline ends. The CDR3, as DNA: TGTGCCAGCAGGGATTACGACCAGGCGCTGTTTTTT. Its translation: CASRDYDQALFF. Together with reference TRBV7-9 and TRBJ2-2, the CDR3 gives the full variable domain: DTGVSQNPRHKITKRGQNVTFRCDPISEHNRLYWYRQTLGQGPEFLTYFQNEAQLEKSRLLSDRFSAERPKGSFSTLEIQRTEQGDSAMYLCASRDYDQALFFGEGSRLTVL.